This T cell receptor (beta chain) was observed in a study of blood T cell repertoires in COVID-19. Study-wide context: Specimens from acute and convalescent COVID-19 originated in the United States, Italy and Spain. From T cells, B-cell-depleted T cells, or PBMCs came the material, which was cDNA or gDNA.

CDR3 length equals 12 residues. In germline, CDR1 is PRHDT, CDR2 FYEKMQ (reference sequence). Trimming left V 5 bases short and J 6 bases short, with 11 bases between. In the original processing: Scientists estimated how many nucleated cells there were by amplifying reference gene primers. Profiling relied on immunoSEQ multiplex PCR, and the TCRdb table lists in-frame clones only, not all of them. V, J and clone size are taken as reported in that table, and D and trimming were inferred from the DNA itself. In the table there are around 70,000 clones, about 80% of which are singletons. Sequenced material: peripheral blood. The sequence came from a human donor in a cohort sampled during active COVID-19. The chain employs TRBV13 and TRBJ2-7; possibly TRBD1 for D (6 bases). The CDR3 sequence: CASSNRVSEQYF. The CDR3 nucleotides are TGTGCCAGCAGCAACAGGGTTAGCGAGCAGTACTTC.